A selection of T cell receptor beta chains follows, all from one sample in a study of shared clonotypes between healthy human individuals. TCRdb's copy holds only in-frame clones and misses some; the assay was immunoSEQ multiplex PCR. The repertoire holds under 2.5 million clones, with roughly 92% as singletons. Specimen: naive CD4+ T cells from PBMCs. These receptors were taken from a man aged 18 to 30 in good health. Some clones in this sample may be carry-over from other donors' samples. Each CDR3 is given with its conserved first and last residue. The order of the fields is J gene, D gene, clone size, V gene, CDR3 DNA, CDR3 protein. The D gene is left open where the match is weak. For some rows the clone size is stated as once, few or many, or as a class when expanded; others skip it.

j_call: TRBJ2-5; d_call: .; clone_size: .; v_call: TRBV28; cdr3_nt: TGTGCCAGCAGTTTCTTGCGGCCGGAGTACCGAGAGACCCAGTACTTC; cdr3_aa: CASSFLRPEYRETQYF
j_call: TRBJ2-7; d_call: .; clone_size: .; v_call: TRBV7-2; cdr3_nt: TGTGCCAGCAGCTTAGGGCACCCGGCCTACGAGCAGTACTTC; cdr3_aa: CASSLGHPAYEQYF
j_call: TRBJ1-1; d_call: .; clone_size: .; v_call: TRBV7-3; cdr3_nt: TGTGCCAGCAGCTTATTACCCCGGTCAGGAGGCTTAGGCACTGAAGCTTTCTTT; cdr3_aa: CASSLLPRSGGLGTEAFF
j_call: TRBJ2-5; d_call: TRBD2; clone_size: .; v_call: TRBV28; cdr3_nt: TGTGCCAGCAGCCTAGAGGGAGGGCCTTGGGAGACCCAGTACTTC; cdr3_aa: CASSLEGGPWETQYF
j_call: TRBJ2-1; d_call: TRBD2; clone_size: .; v_call: TRBV2; cdr3_nt: TGTGCCAGCAGTGAAGCGGCGGGAGTCGCGATCGGACTCGGGCAGTTCTTC; cdr3_aa: CASSEAAGVAIGLGQFF
j_call: TRBJ1-2; d_call: TRBD1; clone_size: .; v_call: TRBV28; cdr3_nt: TGTGCCAGCAGTTTTGGACAGGGTCGTGGCTACACCTTC; cdr3_aa: CASSFGQGRGYTF
j_call: TRBJ1-2; d_call: .; clone_size: .; v_call: TRBV7-2; cdr3_nt: TGTGCCAGCAGGGTTACTCCGGGTAACTATGGCTACACCTTC; cdr3_aa: CASRVTPGNYGYTF
j_call: TRBJ2-2; d_call: .; clone_size: .; v_call: TRBV30; cdr3_nt: TGTGCCTGGAAGGTACCGAACACCGGGGAGCTGTTTTTT; cdr3_aa: CAWKVPNTGELFF
j_call: TRBJ2-5; d_call: .; clone_size: .; v_call: TRBV5-4; cdr3_nt: TGTGCCAGCAGCCTCCCAACAGGGCAAGAGACCCAGTACTTC; cdr3_aa: CASSLPTGQETQYF
j_call: TRBJ2-3; d_call: .; clone_size: .; v_call: TRBV7-9; cdr3_nt: TGTGCCAGCAGCTTTCGACTCAGGGAGGGCACAGATACGCAGTATTTT; cdr3_aa: CASSFRLREGTDTQYF
j_call: TRBJ2-1; d_call: .; clone_size: .; v_call: TRBV5-1; cdr3_nt: TGCGCCAGCAGCTTGGAGGCGGCAACCGGCAATGAGCAGTTCTTC; cdr3_aa: CASSLEAATGNEQFF
j_call: TRBJ2-7; d_call: TRBD2; clone_size: .; v_call: TRBV5-1; cdr3_nt: TGCGCCAGCAGCTTGGTTTCCCCGGGAGGGCCCTACGAGCAGTACTTC; cdr3_aa: CASSLVSPGGPYEQYF
j_call: TRBJ2-7; d_call: .; clone_size: .; v_call: TRBV9; cdr3_nt: TGTGCCAGCAGCGCCAACTCCTACGAGCAGTACTTC; cdr3_aa: CASSANSYEQYF
j_call: TRBJ2-7; d_call: .; clone_size: .; v_call: TRBV7-2; cdr3_nt: TGTGCCAGCAGCTTTTCCGGGGACTTTCTCTCCGAGCAGTACTTC; cdr3_aa: CASSFSGDFLSEQYF
j_call: TRBJ2-1; d_call: TRBD2; clone_size: .; v_call: TRBV7-8; cdr3_nt: TGTGCCAGCAGCTTACGACCGGGACTAGCGGGAGGTGGGGATGAGCAGTTCTTC; cdr3_aa: CASSLRPGLAGGGDEQFF
j_call: TRBJ2-1; d_call: TRBD2; clone_size: .; v_call: TRBV6-4; cdr3_nt: TGTGCCAGCAGCCTGACTAGCGCCGGCTCCTACAATGAGCAGTTCTTC; cdr3_aa: CASSLTSAGSYNEQFF
j_call: TRBJ1-6; d_call: TRBD1; clone_size: .; v_call: TRBV30; cdr3_nt: TGTGCCTGGGACAGGGGAGAGAATTCACCCCTCCACTTT; cdr3_aa: CAWDRGENSPLHF
j_call: TRBJ2-7; d_call: .; clone_size: .; v_call: TRBV18; cdr3_nt: TGTGCCAGCTCACCGGACAGTTCCTACGAGCAGTACTTC; cdr3_aa: CASSPDSSYEQYF
j_call: TRBJ2-5; d_call: .; clone_size: .; v_call: TRBV2; cdr3_nt: TGTGCCAGCATCCAGCAACGCCCAGAGACCCAGTACTTC; cdr3_aa: CASIQQRPETQYF
j_call: TRBJ1-5; d_call: .; clone_size: .; v_call: TRBV28; cdr3_nt: TGTGCCAGCAGTTTACCAGGATATCAGCCCCAGCATTTT; cdr3_aa: CASSLPGYQPQHF
j_call: TRBJ1-1; d_call: .; clone_size: .; v_call: TRBV7-6; cdr3_nt: TGTGCCAGCAGCAACAAGGGGGGCACTGAAGCTTTCTTT; cdr3_aa: CASSNKGGTEAFF
j_call: TRBJ2-7; d_call: .; clone_size: .; v_call: TRBV30; cdr3_nt: TGTGCCTGGAGTCGCGGGACTCCGGGCGGTTACGAGCAGTACTTC; cdr3_aa: CAWSRGTPGGYEQYF
j_call: TRBJ2-3; d_call: .; clone_size: .; v_call: TRBV7-2; cdr3_nt: TGTGCCAGCAGCCATGATAGGAGCACAGATACGCAGTATTTT; cdr3_aa: CASSHDRSTDTQYF
j_call: TRBJ2-1; d_call: TRBD2; clone_size: .; v_call: TRBV5-6; cdr3_nt: TGTGCCAGCAGCCCATTAGCGGGAGAAGTTTACAATGAGCAGTTCTTC; cdr3_aa: CASSPLAGEVYNEQFF
j_call: TRBJ1-2; d_call: .; clone_size: .; v_call: TRBV6-6; cdr3_nt: TGTGCCAGCAGTTACTTAGGTAGCGGGGATGGCTACACCTTC; cdr3_aa: CASSYLGSGDGYTF
j_call: TRBJ2-7; d_call: TRBD2; clone_size: .; v_call: TRBV28; cdr3_nt: TGTGCCAGCAGTTCCCCGGTAGGAGCGGGAGACCTCCACGAGCAGTACTTC; cdr3_aa: CASSSPVGAGDLHEQYF
j_call: TRBJ2-7; d_call: TRBD1; clone_size: .; v_call: TRBV28; cdr3_nt: TGTGCCATCACTCCGGGACAGACCTCCTACGAGCAGTACTTC; cdr3_aa: CAITPGQTSYEQYF
j_call: TRBJ2-1; d_call: TRBD1; clone_size: .; v_call: TRBV10-3; cdr3_nt: TGTGCCATCAGTGAGTCTTGGGACAGCTCCTACAATGAGCAGTTCTTC; cdr3_aa: CAISESWDSSYNEQFF
j_call: TRBJ2-1; d_call: TRBD2; clone_size: .; v_call: TRBV28; cdr3_nt: TGTGCCAGCAGTCCCCCGGGACTAGCGGGAGTAACCTACAATGAGCAGTTCTTC; cdr3_aa: CASSPPGLAGVTYNEQFF
j_call: TRBJ2-1; d_call: .; clone_size: once; v_call: TRBV30; cdr3_nt: TGTGCCTGGAGTCGCGCGGTAGGTGAGCAGTTCTTC; cdr3_aa: CAWSRAVGEQFF
j_call: TRBJ2-3; d_call: .; clone_size: once; v_call: TRBV9; cdr3_nt: TGTGCCAGCAGCGACCTGAAGGGGGGGGGCACAGATACGCAGTATTTT; cdr3_aa: CASSDLKGGGTDTQYF
j_call: TRBJ2-1; d_call: TRBD2; clone_size: .; v_call: TRBV18; cdr3_nt: TGTGCCAGCTCACCGGGGACTAGCATTGGCAATGAGCAGTTCTTC; cdr3_aa: CASSPGTSIGNEQFF
j_call: TRBJ2-3; d_call: TRBD2; clone_size: .; v_call: TRBV10-1; cdr3_nt: TGCGCCAGCAGTGAGAATGCGGGAGAGACAGATACGCAGTATTTT; cdr3_aa: CASSENAGETDTQYF
j_call: TRBJ2-5; d_call: TRBD1; clone_size: .; v_call: TRBV25-1; cdr3_nt: TGTGCCAGCAGTATATACTCCGGGACAGGGAATCAAGAGACCCAGTACTTC; cdr3_aa: CASSIYSGTGNQETQYF
j_call: TRBJ2-3; d_call: TRBD1; clone_size: .; v_call: TRBV27; cdr3_nt: TGTGCCAGCAGTCTAGACCTCTGGACAGGGCAAGATACGCAGTATTTT; cdr3_aa: CASSLDLWTGQDTQYF
j_call: TRBJ2-6; d_call: .; clone_size: .; v_call: TRBV5-1; cdr3_nt: TGCGCCAGCAGCGGCATAAACCGGGACAGGGCCAACGTCCTGACTTTC; cdr3_aa: CASSGINRDRANVLTF
j_call: TRBJ2-2; d_call: .; clone_size: .; v_call: TRBV7-3; cdr3_nt: TGTGCCAGCAGCTCCAAGAACACCGGGGAGCTGTTTTTT; cdr3_aa: CASSSKNTGELFF
j_call: TRBJ2-5; d_call: .; clone_size: .; v_call: TRBV5-4; cdr3_nt: TGTGCCAGTTCAACAGCCACCCAAGAGACCCAGTACTTC; cdr3_aa: CASSTATQETQYF
j_call: TRBJ2-1; d_call: .; clone_size: .; v_call: TRBV10-3; cdr3_nt: TGTGCCATCAGTGGGACAGCTAAAAATGACAATGAGCAGTTCTTC; cdr3_aa: CAISGTAKNDNEQFF
j_call: TRBJ1-5; d_call: .; clone_size: .; v_call: TRBV29-1; cdr3_nt: TGCAGCGTCGATGCAGGACCGGGGAGGCCCCAGCATTTT; cdr3_aa: CSVDAGPGRPQHF
j_call: TRBJ1-5; d_call: .; clone_size: .; v_call: TRBV2; cdr3_nt: TGTGCCAGCAGTGTCTCGGGCGGCAATCAGCCCCAGCATTTT; cdr3_aa: CASSVSGGNQPQHF
j_call: TRBJ2-5; d_call: .; clone_size: .; v_call: TRBV7-3; cdr3_nt: TGTGCCAGCAGTTCCATATTCGGCGAGACCCAGTACTTC; cdr3_aa: CASSSIFGETQYF
j_call: TRBJ2-7; d_call: .; clone_size: .; v_call: TRBV5-6; cdr3_nt: TGTGCCAGCAGGGCGGTTGACTCCTACGAGCAGTACTTC; cdr3_aa: CASRAVDSYEQYF
j_call: TRBJ2-2; d_call: .; clone_size: .; v_call: TRBV5-1; cdr3_nt: TGCGCCAGCAGCTTGGGGGATGCCGGGGAGCTGTTTTTT; cdr3_aa: CASSLGDAGELFF
j_call: TRBJ1-1; d_call: .; clone_size: .; v_call: TRBV18; cdr3_nt: TGTGCCAGCTCACCCAATGTGGACACTGAAGCTTTCTTT; cdr3_aa: CASSPNVDTEAFF
j_call: TRBJ2-6; d_call: .; clone_size: .; v_call: TRBV2; cdr3_nt: TGTGCCAGCCTCCAGGTCTTTTCGGGACACAGATCTGGGGCCAACGTCCTGACTTTC; cdr3_aa: CASLQVFSGHRSGANVLTF
j_call: TRBJ2-3; d_call: .; clone_size: .; v_call: TRBV9; cdr3_nt: TGTGCCAGCAGCGTAGCTACTGGTACAGGGCTCGGTACAGATACGCAGTATTTT; cdr3_aa: CASSVATGTGLGTDTQYF
j_call: TRBJ2-6; d_call: .; clone_size: .; v_call: TRBV7-3; cdr3_nt: TGTGCCAGCAGCTTAGGGGGAACTGGGGCCAACGTCCTGACTTTC; cdr3_aa: CASSLGGTGANVLTF